These 26 T cell receptor beta chains were all obtained from the same sample, sequenced in a study of blood T cell repertoires in COVID-19. Here immunoSEQ multiplex PCR was the method, and the copy in TCRdb shows in-frame clones only, minus some. The data show about 240,000 clones, approximately 83% seen once. The sample consisted of PBMCs or T cells enriched from blood (not recorded which). These receptors were collected from a woman in her forties with acute COVID-19.

The genes are TRBV3-1 (or the pseudogene TRBV3-2) and TRBJ2-7; perhaps TRBD1 as D (6 bases). Germline CDR1 LGHDT, CDR2 YNNKEL (reference sequence). Trimming pared 5 bases from V and 4 bases from J, leaving 15 bases between. This CDR3 contains 14 residues. The CDR3 coding sequence is TGTGCCAGCAGCTTGCAAACCCAGGGGTACGAGCAGTACTTC. Protein sequence: CASSLQTQGYEQYF.

V gene TRBV5-1 combines with J gene TRBJ2-5; 9 bases match TRBD2. The CDR3 runs 15 residues. Looked up from germline, CDR1 is SGHRS and CDR2 is YFSETQ. Unmatched junction bases numbered 11, after V lost 6 bases and J lost 5 bases. CDR3 nucleotides: TGCGCCAGCACCCACTACGGTAGCGGGAGTGAGACCCAGTACTTC. It translates to CASTHYGSGSETQYF. Full variable domain (missing parts from reference TRBV5-1 and TRBJ2-5): KAGVTQTPRYLIKTRGQQVTLSCSPISGHRSVSWYQQTPGQGLQFLFEYFSETQRNKGNFPGRFSGRQFSNSRSEMNVSTLELGDSALYLCASTHYGSGSETQYFGPGTRLLVL.

The CDR3 region has the DNA TGCAGTGCTAGAGTAAAAGAGACCCAGTACTTC. Protein: CSARVKETQYF. The V and J genes are TRBV20-1 and TRBJ2-5; D is unclear. This CDR3 spans 11 amino acids. The V gene lost 1 base and the J gene lost 3 bases, with 3 bases spanning the gap. CDR1 is DFQATT and CDR2 is SNEGSKA in the germline V gene (reference sequence).

This clone occurred a few times. The chain recombines TRBV25-1 with TRBJ2-1, with 7 bases lining up with TRBD2. CDR1 is MGHDK, CDR2 SYGVNS, per germline. The CDR3 covers 15 residues. V lost 6 bases to trimming and J lost 0 bases; unmatched junction nucleotides: 5. Here the CDR3 reads CASSDGGSSYNEQFF. The CDR3 DNA sequence: TGTGCCAGCAGCGACGGCGGGAGCTCCTACAATGAGCAGTTCTTC.

For this clone: The sample carries other DNA sequences with the same CDR3. The gene calls are TRBV6-1 and TRBJ2-7, with no clear D. Deletions cut 2 bases from V and 4 bases from J, with 6 bases between. Germline V CDR1 and CDR2: MNHNS, SASEGT. The CDR3 has 12 residues. In nucleotides, the CDR3 is TGTGCCAGCAGTGAATTGAGATACGAGCAGTACTTC. Amino acids: CASSELRYEQYF.

This chain uses TRBV19 with TRBJ2-4; 7 bases map to TRBD1. The CDR3 runs to 15 residues. CDR1 and CDR2 from the germline V gene are LNHDA and SQIVND (reference sequence). After removal of 5 bases from V and 3 bases from J, the junction contained 7 bases not matched to a gene. CDR3 coding DNA: TGTGCCAGTAGTCCCACCCGGACAGGCAAAAACATTCAGTACTTC. Translated: CASSPTRTGKNIQYF.

The chain joins TRBV11-3 to TRBJ2-7, with unresolved D. There are 13 residues in the CDR3. The germline CDR1 and CDR2 sequences are SGHNT and YENEEA. V gave up 8 bases and J gave up 1 base, with 12 bases separating them. Here the CDR3 reads CASSNRESYEQYF. DNA for the CDR3: TGTGCCAGCTCTAATCGCGAATCCTACGAGCAGTACTTC. Complete variable domain (other parts from reference TRBV11-3 and TRBJ2-7): EAGVVQSPRYKIIEKKQPVAFWCNPISGHNTLYWYLQNLGQGPELLIRYENEEAVDDSQLPKDRFSAERLKGVDSTLKIQPAELGDSAVYLCASSNRESYEQYFGPGTRLTVT.

Only one count was recorded for this clone. This chain connects TRBV7-9 to TRBJ2-7, with D perhaps TRBD1 (5 bases). The V gene lost 5 bases and the J gene lost 9 bases, with 17 bases spanning the gap. The CDR3 has 13 amino acids. Per germline, CDR1 SEHNR and CDR2 FQNEAQ (reference sequence). CDR3 nucleotides: TGTGCCAGCAGCCTCATTCCGCACCAGGGGCAGTACTTC. Translated: CASSLIPHQGQYF.

The chain carries TRBV15 and TRBJ1-2, with 11 bases fitting TRBD1. This CDR3 contains 15 residues. Germline CDR1 reads LNHNV; CDR2 reads YYDKDF (reference sequence). V gave up 0 bases and J gave up 5 bases; unmatched junction bases: 2. DNA for the CDR3: TGTGCCACCAGCAGAGAGGGACAGGGGGTTTATGGCTACACCTTC. This codes for CATSREGQGVYGYTF.

This chain links TRBV6-2 or TRBV6-3 with TRBJ2-7; 7 bases fit TRBD2. CDR3 size: 13 residues. Germline V lookup: CDR1 MNHEY, CDR2 SVGEGT. V shed 4 bases and J 6 bases; nucleotides not matched to a gene: 6. The CDR3 DNA reads as TGTGCCAGCAGTTTCCGGACTAGATCCGAGCAGTACTTC. The encoded protein is CASSFRTRSEQYF.

This clone was found a few times. This chain links TRBV7-9 with TRBJ1-2, with D perhaps TRBD1 (6 bases). Germline values: CDR1 SEHNR, CDR2 FQNEAQ (reference sequence). The CDR3 has 15 residues. V shed 2 bases and J shed 5 bases, with 15 bases lying between them. CDR3 sequence reads: CASSLPLPGEYGYTF. The CDR3 DNA reads TGTGCCAGCAGCTTACCCCTACCAGGGGAATATGGCTACACCTTC. The whole variable domain, filled in from reference TRBV7-9 and TRBJ1-2, reads DTGVSQNPRHKITKRGQNVTFRCDPISEHNRLYWYRQTLGQGPEFLTYFQNEAQLEKSRLLSDRFSAERPKGSFSTLEIQRTEQGDSAMYLCASSLPLPGEYGYTFGSGTRLTVV.

This rearrangement joins TRBV5-1 to TRBJ2-3; TRBD1 agrees at 7 bases. CDR3 size: 15 residues. Per the germline V gene, CDR1 is SGHRS and CDR2 is YFSETQ. The V segment lost 0 bases and the J segment 5 bases; nucleotides outside the gene matches: 6. This chain's CDR3 is CASSLGDRVVDTQYF. DNA for the CDR3: TGCGCCAGCAGCTTGGGCGACAGGGTAGTAGATACGCAGTATTTT.

For the CDR3, the DNA is TGTGCCAGCAGCCCTCCGGAGGGCAATGAGCAGTTCTTC. It specifies CASSPPEGNEQFF. The chain links TRBV11-2 to TRBJ2-1; weak D call: TRBD2 (6 bases). This CDR3 is built from 13 residues. Germline V gene lookup returns CDR1 SGHAT and CDR2 FQNNGV. The V gene lost 5 bases and the J gene lost 6 bases, with 11 bases spanning the gap.

This clone was seen once. The chain couples TRBV7-9 to TRBJ2-1, with 7 bases aligning to TRBD2. This CDR3 contains 14 residues. CDR1 and CDR2 from the germline V gene are SEHNR and FQNEAQ (reference sequence). V shed 3 bases, J shed 6 bases, and the junction held 5 bases outside the gene matches. This CDR3 reads CASSFAGEGNEQFF. Written as DNA, the CDR3 is TGTGCCAGCAGCTTCGCGGGAGAGGGCAATGAGCAGTTCTTC.

The chain couples TRBV15 to TRBJ1-4; 9 bases match TRBD1. This CDR3 has 14 residues. Trimming cost V 2 bases and J 6 bases; bases outside gene matches: 1. Germline lookup yields CDR1 LNHNV and CDR2 YYDKDF (reference sequence). CDR3 sequence reads: CATSRRTGDEKLFF. The CDR3 region has the DNA TGTGCCACCAGCAGAAGGACAGGGGATGAAAAACTGTTTTTT.

The genes are TRBV11-3 and TRBJ2-1, with 8 positions matching TRBD2. This CDR3 is built from 15 residues. V was clipped by 5 bases and J by 6 bases; unmatched bases: 9. Germline CDR1 is SGHNT and CDR2 is YENEEA. The chain's CDR3 is CASSTREGPSNEQFF. CDR3 bases: TGTGCCAGCAGCACCCGGGAGGGCCCCTCCAATGAGCAGTTCTTC.

This clone appeared a few times. The CDR3 spells CASIQGRGTEAFF. CDR3 nucleotide sequence: TGTGCCAGCATACAGGGGAGAGGCACTGAAGCTTTCTTT. J is TRBJ1-1 and V is TRBV6-5; 7 nucleotides align to TRBD1. Germline V lookup: CDR1 MNHEY, CDR2 SVGAGI. The CDR3 extends over 13 amino acids. V lost 7 bases and J lost 4; bases outside the gene matches: 6.

The V call is TRBV5-1, the J call TRBJ2-2, with TRBD2 as a possible D gene (6 bases). Deletions cut 4 bases from V and 0 bases from J, with 10 bases between. Germline values: CDR1 SGHRS, CDR2 YFSETQ. CDR3 length: 15 residues. The CDR3 spells CASSPGGTNTGELFF. Here the CDR3 DNA reads TGCGCCAGCAGCCCTGGCGGGACGAACACCGGGGAGCTGTTTTTT.

This rearrangement joins TRBV5-4 to TRBJ2-2, with D possibly TRBD2 on 7 matching bases. With 3 bases removed from V and 7 bases from J, the gap between germline ends came to 19 bases. The CDR3 is made up of 16 amino acids. The V gene's germline CDR1 is SGHNT and CDR2 YYREEE (reference sequence). The CDR3 reads CASSSPLGGAVGELFF. The CDR3 DNA reads as TGTGCCAGCAGCTCCCCCTTGGGGGGGGCTGTCGGGGAGCTGTTTTTT.

This sequence joins TRBV7-2 and TRBJ2-5, with 11 bases identical to TRBD2. The germline CDR1 and CDR2 sequences are SGHTA and FQGNSA. CDR3 length equals 15 residues. The V segment lost 2 bases and the J segment 4 bases; nucleotides outside the gene matches: 3. The CDR3 protein is CASSLMGLAAETQYF. The DNA of the CDR3 is TGTGCCAGCAGCTTAATGGGACTAGCGGCAGAGACCCAGTACTTC.

The chain recombines TRBV7-9 with TRBJ1-4; a possible D gene is TRBD1 (6 bases). The V end lost 5 bases, the J end lost 4 bases, and 14 bases lay between the germline ends. The CDR3 sequence is 15 residues long. Germline V CDR1 and CDR2: SEHNR, FQNEAQ (reference sequence). The CDR3 sequence is CASSPPGAINEKLFF. The CDR3, as DNA: TGTGCCAGCAGCCCCCCAGGGGCGATTAATGAAAAACTGTTTTTT.

The V call is TRBV19, the J call TRBJ2-1, with 7 bases lining up with TRBD1. With V trimmed by 6 bases and J by 5 bases, 7 bases remained unmatched. There are 14 residues in the CDR3. Looked up from germline, CDR1 is LNHDA and CDR2 is SQIVND (reference sequence). In DNA, the CDR3 is TGTGCCAGTAGGAGACAGGGAACTAACAATGAGCAGTTCTTC. Its translation: CASRRQGTNNEQFF.

The rearrangement joins TRBV5-1 to TRBJ1-6, with 7 bases identical to TRBD1. Germline lookup yields CDR1 SGHRS and CDR2 YFSETQ. The CDR3 extends over 15 amino acids. Trimming cost V 4 bases and J 8 bases; bases outside gene matches: 9. CDR3 sequence: CASSAGTALDSPLHF. Here the CDR3 DNA reads TGCGCCAGCAGCGCAGGGACAGCCCTCGATTCACCCCTCCACTTT. The full variable domain, rest sourced from reference TRBV5-1 and TRBJ1-6, is KAGVTQTPRYLIKTRGQQVTLSCSPISGHRSVSWYQQTPGQGLQFLFEYFSETQRNKGNFPGRFSGRQFSNSRSEMNVSTLELGDSALYLCASSAGTALDSPLHFGNGTRLTVT.

This clone has just one count. At the DNA level, this CDR3 is encoded by other sequences in the same sample as well. The chain is built from TRBV5-1 and TRBJ1-1; D is unclear. V dropped 3 bases and J dropped 2 bases, with 11 bases sitting between them. Germline V gives CDR1 SGHRS, CDR2 YFSETQ. The CDR3 consists of 14 residues. CDR3 region: CASSSTGRNTEAFF. CDR3 nucleotides: TGCGCCAGCAGCTCAACCGGGAGAAACACTGAAGCTTTCTTT.

V is TRBV12-5 and J is TRBJ2-5; D is possibly TRBD1 (6 bases). The germline V gene has CDR1 LGHNT and CDR2 FRNRAP. This CDR3 is 15 amino acids long. Trimming took 6 bases from V and 4 from J, leaving 18 bases between them. The CDR3 reads CASGDGAVGGETQYF. The CDR3 bases are TGTGCTAGTGGCGACGGGGCTGTAGGGGGAGAGACCCAGTACTTC. Complete variable domain (other parts from reference TRBV12-5 and TRBJ2-5): DARVTQTPRHKVTEMGQEVTMRCQPILGHNTVFWYRQTMMQGLELLAYFRNRAPLDDSGMPKDRFSAEMPDATLATLKIQPSEPRDSAVYFCASGDGAVGGETQYFGPGTRLLVL.

In its sample, this clone was seen once. CDR3 nucleotides: TGTGCCAGCAACCTCTGGGGACTAGCGGGAGGAAACTACAATGAGCAGTTCTTC. Amino acid sequence: CASNLWGLAGGNYNEQFF. The gene calls are TRBV2 and TRBJ2-1, with 15 bases aligning to TRBD2. The CDR3 is 18 amino acids. The germline V gene encodes CDR1 SNHLY and CDR2 FYNNEI. V lost 7 bases and J lost 3; bases outside the gene matches: 10.